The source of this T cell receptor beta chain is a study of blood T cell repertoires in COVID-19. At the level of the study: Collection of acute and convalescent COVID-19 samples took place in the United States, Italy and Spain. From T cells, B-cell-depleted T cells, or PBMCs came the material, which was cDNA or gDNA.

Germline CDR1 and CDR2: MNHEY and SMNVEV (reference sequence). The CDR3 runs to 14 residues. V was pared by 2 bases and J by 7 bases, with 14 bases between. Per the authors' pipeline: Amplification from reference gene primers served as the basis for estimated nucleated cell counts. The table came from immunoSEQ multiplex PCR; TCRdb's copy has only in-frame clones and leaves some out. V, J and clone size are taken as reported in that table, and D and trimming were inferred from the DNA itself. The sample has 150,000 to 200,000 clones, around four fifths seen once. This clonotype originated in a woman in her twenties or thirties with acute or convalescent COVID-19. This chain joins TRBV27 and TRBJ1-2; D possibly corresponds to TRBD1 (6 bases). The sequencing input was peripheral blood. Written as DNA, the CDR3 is TGTGCCAGCAGTTTAAGGACAGATCTAGGTGGCTACACCTTC. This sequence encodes CASSLRTDLGGYTF.